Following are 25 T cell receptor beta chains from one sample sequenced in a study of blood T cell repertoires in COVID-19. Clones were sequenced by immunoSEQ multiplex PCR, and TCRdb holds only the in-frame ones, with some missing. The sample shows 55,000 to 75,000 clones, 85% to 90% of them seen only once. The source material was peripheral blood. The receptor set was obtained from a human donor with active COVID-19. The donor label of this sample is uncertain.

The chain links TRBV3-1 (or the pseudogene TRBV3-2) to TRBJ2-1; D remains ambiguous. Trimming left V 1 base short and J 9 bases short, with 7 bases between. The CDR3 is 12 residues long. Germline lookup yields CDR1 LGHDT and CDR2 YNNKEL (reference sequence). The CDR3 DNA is TGTGCCAGCAGCCAAGTGGTTAGTGAGCAGTTCTTC. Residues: CASSQVVSEQFF.

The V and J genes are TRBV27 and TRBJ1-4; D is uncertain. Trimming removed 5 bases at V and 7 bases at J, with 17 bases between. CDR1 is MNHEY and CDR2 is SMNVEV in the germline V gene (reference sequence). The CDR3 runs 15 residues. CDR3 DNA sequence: TGTGCCAGCAGTAAAACACGACCCGGAGGTGAAAAACTGTTTTTT. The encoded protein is CASSKTRPGGEKLFF.

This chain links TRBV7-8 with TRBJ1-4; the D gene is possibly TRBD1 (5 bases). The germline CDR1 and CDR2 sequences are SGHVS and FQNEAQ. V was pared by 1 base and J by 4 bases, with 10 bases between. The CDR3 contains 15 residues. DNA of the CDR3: TGTGCCAGCAGCTTAGGGTCAGGGTTTAATGAAAAACTGTTTTTT. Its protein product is CASSLGSGFNEKLFF.

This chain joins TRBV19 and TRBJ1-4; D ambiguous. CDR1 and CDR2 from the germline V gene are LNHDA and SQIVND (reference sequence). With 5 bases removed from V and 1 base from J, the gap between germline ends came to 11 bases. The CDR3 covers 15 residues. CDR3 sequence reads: CASSRRRETNEKLFF. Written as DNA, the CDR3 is TGTGCCAGTAGTCGGCGGAGGGAAACTAATGAAAAACTGTTTTTT.

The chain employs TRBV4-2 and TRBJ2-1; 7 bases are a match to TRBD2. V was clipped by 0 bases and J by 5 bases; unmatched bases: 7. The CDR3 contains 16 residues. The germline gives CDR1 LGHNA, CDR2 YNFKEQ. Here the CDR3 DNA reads TGTGCCAGCAGCCAAGATGGAGGACTAGGCAACAATGAGCAGTTCTTC. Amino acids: CASSQDGGLGNNEQFF.

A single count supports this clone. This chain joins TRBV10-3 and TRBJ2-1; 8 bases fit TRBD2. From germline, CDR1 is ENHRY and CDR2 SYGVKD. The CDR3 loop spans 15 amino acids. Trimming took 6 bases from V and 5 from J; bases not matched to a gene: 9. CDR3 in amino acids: CAIRDQSGRHNEQFF. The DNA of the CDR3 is TGTGCCATCAGGGACCAAAGCGGGAGACACAATGAGCAGTTCTTC.

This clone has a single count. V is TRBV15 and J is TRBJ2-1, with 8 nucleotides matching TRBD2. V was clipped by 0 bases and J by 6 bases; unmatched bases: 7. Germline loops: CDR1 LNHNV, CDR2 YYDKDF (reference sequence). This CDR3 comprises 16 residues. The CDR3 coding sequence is TGTGCCACCAGCAGAGATAAGGTTCTAGCGGGCAATGAGCAGTTCTTC. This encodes CATSRDKVLAGNEQFF.

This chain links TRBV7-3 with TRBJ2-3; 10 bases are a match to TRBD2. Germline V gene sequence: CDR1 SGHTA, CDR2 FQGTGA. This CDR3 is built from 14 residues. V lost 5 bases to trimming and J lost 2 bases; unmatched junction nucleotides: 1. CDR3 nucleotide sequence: TGTGCCAGCAGCCTAGCGGGGGTCACAGATACGCAGTATTTT. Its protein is CASSLAGVTDTQYF.

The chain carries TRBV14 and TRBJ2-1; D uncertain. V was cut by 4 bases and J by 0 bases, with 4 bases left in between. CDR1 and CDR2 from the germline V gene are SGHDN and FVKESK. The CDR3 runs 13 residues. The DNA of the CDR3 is TGTGCCAGCAGCCCCTCCTCCTACAATGAGCAGTTCTTC. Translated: CASSPSSYNEQFF.

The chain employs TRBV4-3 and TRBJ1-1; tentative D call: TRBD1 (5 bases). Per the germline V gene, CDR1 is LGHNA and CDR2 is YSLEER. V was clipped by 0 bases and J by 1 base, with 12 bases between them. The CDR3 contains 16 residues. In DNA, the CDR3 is TGCGCCAGCAGCCAAGAGATCGAACAGGCGAACACTGAAGCTTTCTTT. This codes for CASSQEIEQANTEAFF.

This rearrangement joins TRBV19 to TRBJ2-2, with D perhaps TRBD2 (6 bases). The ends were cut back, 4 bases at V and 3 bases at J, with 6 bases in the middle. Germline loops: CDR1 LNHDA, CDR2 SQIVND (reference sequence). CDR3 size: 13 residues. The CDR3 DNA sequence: TGTGCCAGTAGTAGGGGGGACACCGGGGAGCTGTTTTTT. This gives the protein CASSRGDTGELFF.

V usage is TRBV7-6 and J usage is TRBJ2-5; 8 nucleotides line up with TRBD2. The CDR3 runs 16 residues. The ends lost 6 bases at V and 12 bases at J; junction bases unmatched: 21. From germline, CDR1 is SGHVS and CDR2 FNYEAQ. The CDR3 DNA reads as TGTGCCAGCAGTCAAAATCCGGGAGGGGCAGTCCATAATGAGTACTTC. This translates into CASSQNPGGAVHNEYF.

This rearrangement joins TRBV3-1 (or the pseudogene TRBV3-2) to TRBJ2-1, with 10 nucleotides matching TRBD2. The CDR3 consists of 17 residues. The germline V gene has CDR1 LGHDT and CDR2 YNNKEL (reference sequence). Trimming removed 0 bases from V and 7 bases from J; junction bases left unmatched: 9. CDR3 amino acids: CASSQDWLAGVGNEQFF. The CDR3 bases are TGTGCCAGCAGCCAAGATTGGCTAGCGGGAGTTGGGAATGAGCAGTTCTTC.

Here the CDR3 DNA reads TGTGCCAGCAGCTTGTTAACTAGCGGGAGAAGGGGAAATGAGCAGTTCTTC. Protein product: CASSLLTSGRRGNEQFF. The chain employs TRBV7-9 and TRBJ2-1; TRBD2 aligns across 11 bases. V dropped 3 bases and J dropped 7; count of bases not matched to a gene: 11. The CDR3 has 17 amino acids. Germline CDR1 SEHNR, CDR2 FQNEAQ (reference sequence).

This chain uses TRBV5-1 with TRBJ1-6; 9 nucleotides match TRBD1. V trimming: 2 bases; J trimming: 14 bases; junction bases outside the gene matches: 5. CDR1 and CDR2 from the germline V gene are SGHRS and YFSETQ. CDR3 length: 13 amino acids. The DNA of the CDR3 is TGCGCCAGCAGCTTCCGGGACAGGGAATCCCTCCACTTT. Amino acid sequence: CASSFRDRESLHF.

The CDR3 is CASSQARGYEQYF. CDR3 sequence (DNA): TGCGCCAGCAGCCAAGCGCGCGGGTACGAGCAGTACTTC. The chain employs TRBV4-3 and TRBJ2-7; tentatively, D is TRBD2 (5 bases). The ends were cut back, 1 base at V and 4 bases at J, with 8 bases in the middle. The CDR3 totals 13 residues. Germline CDR1 LGHNA, CDR2 YSLEER.

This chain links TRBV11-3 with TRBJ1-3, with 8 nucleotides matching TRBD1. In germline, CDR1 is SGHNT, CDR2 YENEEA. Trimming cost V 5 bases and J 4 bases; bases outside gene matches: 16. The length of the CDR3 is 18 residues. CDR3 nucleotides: TGTGCCAGCAGCCACCGAACAGCGCCGACAGGGGCCGGAAACACCATATATTTT. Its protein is CASSHRTAPTGAGNTIYF.

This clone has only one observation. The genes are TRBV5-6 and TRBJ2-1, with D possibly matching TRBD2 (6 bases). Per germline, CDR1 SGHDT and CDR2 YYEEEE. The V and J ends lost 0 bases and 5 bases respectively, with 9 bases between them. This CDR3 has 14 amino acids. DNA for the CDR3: TGTGCCAGCAGCTTGGTGGCGGGAAACAATGAGCAGTTCTTC. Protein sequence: CASSLVAGNNEQFF.

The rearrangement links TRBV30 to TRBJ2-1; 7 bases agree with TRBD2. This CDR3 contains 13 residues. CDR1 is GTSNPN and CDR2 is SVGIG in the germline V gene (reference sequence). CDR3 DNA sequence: TGTGCGCAGGGTGGGGGGGCCTACAATGAGCAGTTCTTC. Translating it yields CAQGGGAYNEQFF.

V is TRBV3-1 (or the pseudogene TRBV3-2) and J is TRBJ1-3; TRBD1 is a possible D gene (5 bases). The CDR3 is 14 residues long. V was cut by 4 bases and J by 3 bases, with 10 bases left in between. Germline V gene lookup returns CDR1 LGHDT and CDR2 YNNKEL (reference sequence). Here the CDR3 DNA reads TGTGCCAGCAGCCGACAGTCATTTGGAAACACCATATATTTT. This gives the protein CASSRQSFGNTIYF.

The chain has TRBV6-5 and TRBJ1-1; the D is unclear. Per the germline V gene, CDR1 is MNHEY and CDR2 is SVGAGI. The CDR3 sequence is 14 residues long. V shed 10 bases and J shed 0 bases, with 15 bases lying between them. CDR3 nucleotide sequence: TGTGCCACCAGACTCTCGGTCCTGAACACTGAAGCTTTCTTT. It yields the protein CATRLSVLNTEAFF.

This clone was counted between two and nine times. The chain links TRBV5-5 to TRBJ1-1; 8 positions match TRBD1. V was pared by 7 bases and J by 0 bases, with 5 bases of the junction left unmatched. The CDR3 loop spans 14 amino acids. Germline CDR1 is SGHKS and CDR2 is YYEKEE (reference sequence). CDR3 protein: CASQRTGMNTEAFF. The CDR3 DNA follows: TGTGCCAGCCAACGGACAGGGATGAACACTGAAGCTTTCTTT.

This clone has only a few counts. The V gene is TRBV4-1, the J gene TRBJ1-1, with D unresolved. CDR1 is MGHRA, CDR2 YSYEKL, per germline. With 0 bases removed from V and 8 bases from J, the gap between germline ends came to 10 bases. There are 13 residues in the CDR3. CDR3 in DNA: TGCGCCAGCAGCCAAGAATCAGGTTCGGAAGCTTTCTTT. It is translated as CASSQESGSEAFF.

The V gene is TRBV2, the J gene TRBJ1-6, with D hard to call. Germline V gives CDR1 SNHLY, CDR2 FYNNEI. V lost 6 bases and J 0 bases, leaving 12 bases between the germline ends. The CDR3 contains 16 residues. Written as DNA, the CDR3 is TGTGCCAGCAGAGGTGAAGGGAGCTCCTATAATTCACCCCTCCACTTT. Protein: CASRGEGSSYNSPLHF.

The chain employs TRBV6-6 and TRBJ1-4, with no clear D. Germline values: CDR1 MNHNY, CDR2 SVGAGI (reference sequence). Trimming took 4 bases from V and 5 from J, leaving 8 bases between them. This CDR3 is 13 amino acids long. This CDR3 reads CASSSPGNEKLFF. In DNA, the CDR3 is TGTGCCAGCAGTTCCCCAGGCAATGAAAAACTGTTTTTT.